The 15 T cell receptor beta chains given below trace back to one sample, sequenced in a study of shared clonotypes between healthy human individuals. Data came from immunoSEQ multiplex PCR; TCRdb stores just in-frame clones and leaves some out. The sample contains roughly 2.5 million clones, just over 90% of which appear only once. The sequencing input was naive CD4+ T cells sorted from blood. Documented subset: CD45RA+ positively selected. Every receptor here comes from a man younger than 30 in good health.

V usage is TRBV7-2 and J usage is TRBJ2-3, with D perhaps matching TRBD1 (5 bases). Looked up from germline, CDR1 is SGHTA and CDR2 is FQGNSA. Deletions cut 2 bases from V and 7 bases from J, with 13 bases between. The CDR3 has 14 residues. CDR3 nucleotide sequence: TGTGCCAGCAGCTTACCGCAGGGTTATTATACGCAGTATTTT. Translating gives CASSLPQGYYTQYF.

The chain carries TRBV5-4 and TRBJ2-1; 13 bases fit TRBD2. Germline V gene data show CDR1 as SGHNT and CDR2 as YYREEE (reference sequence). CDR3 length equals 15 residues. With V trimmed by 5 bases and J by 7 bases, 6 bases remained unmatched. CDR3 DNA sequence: TGTGCCAGCAGTTCGGGGACTAGCGGGGCAAATGAGCAGTTCTTC. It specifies CASSSGTSGANEQFF. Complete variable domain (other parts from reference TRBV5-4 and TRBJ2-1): ETGVTQSPTHLIKTRGQQVTLRCSSQSGHNTVSWYQQALGQGPQFIFQYYREEENGRGNFPPRFSGLQFPNYSSELNVNALELDDSALYLCASSSGTSGANEQFFGPGTRLTVL.

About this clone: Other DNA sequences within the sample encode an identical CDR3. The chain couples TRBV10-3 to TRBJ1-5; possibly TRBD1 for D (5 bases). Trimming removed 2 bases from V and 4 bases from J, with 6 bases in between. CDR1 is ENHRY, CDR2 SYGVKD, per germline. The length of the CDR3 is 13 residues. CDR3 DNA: TGTGCCATCAGTGAGGCAGGGAATCAGCCCCAGCATTTT. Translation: CAISEAGNQPQHF.

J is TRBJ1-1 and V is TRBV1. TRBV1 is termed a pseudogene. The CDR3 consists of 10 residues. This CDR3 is CTSSQPKVGF. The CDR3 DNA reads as TGCACCAGCAGCCAGCCTAAAGTGGGGTTT.

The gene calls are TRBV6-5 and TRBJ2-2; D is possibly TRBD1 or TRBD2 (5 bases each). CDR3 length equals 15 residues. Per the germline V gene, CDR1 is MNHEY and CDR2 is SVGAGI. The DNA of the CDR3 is TGTGCAGTAACGGGGCAGGGCCAATTTACCGGGGAGCTGTTTTTT. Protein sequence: CAVTGQGQFTGELFF.

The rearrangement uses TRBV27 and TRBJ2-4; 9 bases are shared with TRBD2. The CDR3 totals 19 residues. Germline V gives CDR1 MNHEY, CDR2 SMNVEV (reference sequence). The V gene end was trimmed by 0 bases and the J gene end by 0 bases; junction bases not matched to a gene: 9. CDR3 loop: CASSLSSSGGHLAKNIQYF. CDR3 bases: TGTGCCAGCAGTTTATCGAGTAGCGGGGGCCACCTAGCCAAAAACATTCAGTACTTC.

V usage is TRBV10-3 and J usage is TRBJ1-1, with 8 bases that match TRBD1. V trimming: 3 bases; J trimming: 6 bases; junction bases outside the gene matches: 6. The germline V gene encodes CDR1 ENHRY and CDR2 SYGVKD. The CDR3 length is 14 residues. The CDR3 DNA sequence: TGTGCCATCAGTGAAAGGATACAGGGGGCTGAAGCTTTCTTT. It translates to CAISERIQGAEAFF.

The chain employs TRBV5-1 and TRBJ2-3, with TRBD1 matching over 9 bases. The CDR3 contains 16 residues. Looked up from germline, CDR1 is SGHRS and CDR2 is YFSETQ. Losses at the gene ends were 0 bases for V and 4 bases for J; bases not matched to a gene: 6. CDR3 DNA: TGCGCCAGCAGCTTGGGAGACAGGGGGGAGGCAGATACGCAGTATTTT. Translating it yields CASSLGDRGEADTQYF.

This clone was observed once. The CDR3 DNA is TGTGCCAGCAGCTTGGTTGGGCTCTACAATGAGCAGTTCTTC. Encoded protein: CASSLVGLYNEQFF. The chain recombines TRBV5-4 with TRBJ2-1; D is unclear. V shed 0 bases and J shed 3 bases, with 7 bases lying between them. CDR1 is SGHNT, CDR2 YYREEE, per germline (reference sequence). The CDR3 consists of 14 residues. Full variable domain (remainder filled in from reference TRBV5-4 and TRBJ2-1): ETGVTQSPTHLIKTRGQQVTLRCSSQSGHNTVSWYQQALGQGPQFIFQYYREEENGRGNFPPRFSGLQFPNYSSELNVNALELDDSALYLCASSLVGLYNEQFFGPGTRLTVL.

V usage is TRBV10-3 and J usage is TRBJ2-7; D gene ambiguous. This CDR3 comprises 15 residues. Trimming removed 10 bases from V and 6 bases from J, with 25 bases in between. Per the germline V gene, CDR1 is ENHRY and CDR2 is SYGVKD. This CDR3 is CATKTVHLGWGEQYF. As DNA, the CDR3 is TGTGCCACCAAGACGGTCCACCTCGGATGGGGCGAGCAGTACTTC.

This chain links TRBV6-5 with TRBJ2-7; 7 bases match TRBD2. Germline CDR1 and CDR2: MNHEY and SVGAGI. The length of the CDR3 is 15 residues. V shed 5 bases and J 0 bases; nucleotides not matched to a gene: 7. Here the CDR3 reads CASSTPGGSSYEQYF. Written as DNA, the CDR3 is TGTGCCAGCAGTACCCCGGGCGGGAGCTCCTACGAGCAGTACTTC.

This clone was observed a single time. CDR3 in DNA: TGCGCCAGCAGCCATTCCGGGACAGAGGGTGAAAAACTGTTTTTT. Its translation is CASSHSGTEGEKLFF. This chain joins TRBV4-1 and TRBJ1-4; 7 positions agree with TRBD1. V was clipped by 3 bases and J by 7 bases; unmatched bases: 8. The germline gives CDR1 MGHRA, CDR2 YSYEKL. CDR3 size: 15 residues.

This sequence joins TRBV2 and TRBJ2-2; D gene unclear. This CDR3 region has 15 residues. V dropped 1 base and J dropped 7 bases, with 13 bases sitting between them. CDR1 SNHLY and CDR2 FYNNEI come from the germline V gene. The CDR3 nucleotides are TGTGCCAGCAGTGAAGATATTTGGGGAATCGGGGAGCTGTTTTTT. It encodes CASSEDIWGIGELFF.

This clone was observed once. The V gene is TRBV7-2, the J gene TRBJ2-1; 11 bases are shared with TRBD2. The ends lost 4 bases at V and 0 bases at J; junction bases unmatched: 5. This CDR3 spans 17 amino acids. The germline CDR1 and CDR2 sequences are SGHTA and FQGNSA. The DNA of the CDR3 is TGTGCCAGCAGCTCCTGGACTAGCGGGCCCTCCTACAATGAGCAGTTCTTC. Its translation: CASSSWTSGPSYNEQFF.

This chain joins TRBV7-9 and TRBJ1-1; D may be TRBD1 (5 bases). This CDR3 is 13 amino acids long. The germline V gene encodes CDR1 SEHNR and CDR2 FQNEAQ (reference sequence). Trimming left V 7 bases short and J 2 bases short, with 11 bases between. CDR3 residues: CASNNRINTEAFF. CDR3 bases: TGTGCCAGCAACAACAGGATAAACACTGAAGCTTTCTTT.